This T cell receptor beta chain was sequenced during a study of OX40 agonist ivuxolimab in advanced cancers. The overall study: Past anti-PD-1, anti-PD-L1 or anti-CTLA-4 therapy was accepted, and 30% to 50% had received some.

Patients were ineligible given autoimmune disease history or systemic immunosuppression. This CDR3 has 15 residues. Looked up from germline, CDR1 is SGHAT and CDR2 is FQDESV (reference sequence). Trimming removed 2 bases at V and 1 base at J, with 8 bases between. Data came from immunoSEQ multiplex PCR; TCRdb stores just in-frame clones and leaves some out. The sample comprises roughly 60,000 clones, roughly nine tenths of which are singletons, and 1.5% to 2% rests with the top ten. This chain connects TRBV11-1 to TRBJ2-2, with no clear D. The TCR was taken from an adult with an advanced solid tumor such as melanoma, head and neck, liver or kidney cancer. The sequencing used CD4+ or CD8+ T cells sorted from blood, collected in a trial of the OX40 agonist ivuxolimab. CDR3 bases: TGTGCCAGCAGCTTAATCCTGGGGAACACCGGGGAGCTGTTTTTT. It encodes CASSLILGNTGELFF.